Below are 5 T cell receptor beta chains sequenced from a single sample in a study of T cell responses to AZD1222 COVID-19 vaccine (dated by TCRdb to the early 2020s). The time point label on this specimen signifies: about 28 days (+/-7) after the second vaccine dose. To prepare the library, the immunoSEQ multiplex PCR assay was applied. TCRdb stores this immuneACCESS table with in-frame sequences only. Part of the clones is absent; in the studies checked, under half of the shortfall reflects unresolved V genes, and no reason is known for the rest. This sample holds 15,000 to 17,000 clones; roughly nine tenths were observed only once. The leading ten clones occupy 2.9% of the sample. The sequencing used peripheral blood, collected 28 days after the second AZD1222 dose. Source of these receptors: an adult who received the AZD1222 COVID-19 vaccine.

The chain uses TRBV12-3 or TRBV12-4 and TRBJ2-2; 8 bases are shared with TRBD2. The CDR3 loop spans 13 amino acids. V trimming: 2 bases; J trimming: 7 bases; junction bases outside the gene matches: 0. The CDR3 nucleotides are TGTGCCAGCAGTTTACGGGAGGGCGGGGAGCTGTTTTTT. Amino acid sequence: CASSLREGGELFF.

The genes are TRBV6-2 or TRBV6-3 and TRBJ1-1; 7 bases align to TRBD1. CDR3 length: 16 residues. V lost 4 bases, J lost 5 bases, and 13 bases stayed unmatched. Germline-derived CDR1 and CDR2 are MNHEY and SVGEGT. CDR3: CASSLARRGQRTEAFF. As DNA, the CDR3 is TGTGCCAGCAGTTTAGCTAGGAGGGGGCAGAGGACTGAAGCTTTCTTT.

This chain links TRBV7-2 with TRBJ1-1; a weak D match, TRBD1 (5 bases). From germline, CDR1 is SGHTA and CDR2 FQGNSA. This CDR3 spans 14 amino acids. V was cut by 0 bases and J by 5 bases, with 10 bases left in between. The CDR3 DNA reads TGTGCCAGCAGCTTAGCCTTAGGGGTTACTGAAGCTTTCTTT. This translates into CASSLALGVTEAFF.

The V call is TRBV11-2, the J call TRBJ2-1, with 12 bases that match TRBD2. The CDR3 runs 15 residues. Germline V gene data show CDR1 as SGHAT and CDR2 as FQNNGV. V trimming: 4 bases; J trimming: 7 bases; junction bases outside the gene matches: 5. The CDR3 nucleotides read TGTGCCAGCAGCTCTGGACTAGCGGGAATGAATGAGCAGTTCTTC. Its protein product is CASSSGLAGMNEQFF.

This chain uses TRBV19 with TRBJ2-3; D ambiguous. V was shortened by 6 bases and J by 0 bases, with 13 bases between the two germline ends. This CDR3 spans 15 amino acids. Germline CDR1 is LNHDA and CDR2 is SQIVND (reference sequence). The CDR3 here is CASSPPGLSTDTQYF. CDR3 sequence (DNA): TGTGCCAGTAGCCCACCCGGGCTTAGCACAGATACGCAGTATTTT.